The 28 T cell receptor beta chains listed next were all sequenced from one sample in a study of CD8 T cells in Susac syndrome. Reverse transcription of 0.5 to 1 ug RNA was performed with random hexamers. MiXCR, applied by TCRdb to the immunoSEQ multiplex PCR reads, yields one record per CDR3 protein. Among approximately 150,000 distinct CDR3 sequences listed, approximately 94% were seen once. Sample: CD4+ T cells from PBMCs. The receptor set was obtained from a human donor in good health.

This clonotype was detected once. V is TRBV5-6 and J is TRBJ1-2, with a possible D match to TRBD1 (6 bases). Germline values: CDR1 SGHDT, CDR2 YYEEEE. This CDR3 is 15 amino acids long. Trimming took off 2 bases at V and 4 bases at J, with 15 bases between the two ends. CDR3 sequence (DNA): TGTGCCAGCAGCTTAGGACAGCTAGGAATCTATGGCTACACCTTC. Residues: CASSLGQLGIYGYTF.

This chain connects TRBV29-1 to TRBJ2-3, with D possibly matching TRBD1 (6 bases). The CDR3 covers 14 residues. V was pared by 6 bases and J by 3 bases, with 16 bases between. Germline V gene lookup returns CDR1 SQVTM and CDR2 ANQGSEA. The CDR3 DNA reads TGCAGCGTCAAGGAACAGGGAGCGACAGATACGCAGTATTTT. Its translation: CSVKEQGATDTQYF.

J is TRBJ1-5 and V is TRBV12-3 or TRBV12-4, with TRBD1 matching 12 bases. V shed 3 bases, J shed 2 bases, and the junction held 5 bases outside the gene matches. The CDR3 is 17 amino acids. The CDR3: CASSFRDRGLRNQPQHF. Written as DNA, the CDR3 is TGTGCCAGCAGTTTTCGGGACAGGGGGCTGCGCAATCAGCCCCAGCATTTT.

This rearrangement joins TRBV12-3 or TRBV12-4 to TRBJ1-1; TRBD1 matches at 8 bases. This CDR3 has 11 residues. In DNA, the CDR3 is TGTACCACAGGGGGTGGCACTGAAGCTTTCTTT. It codes for CTTGGGTEAFF.

V usage is TRBV7-3 and J usage is TRBJ2-7; 12 positions match TRBD2. CDR3 size: 15 residues. Germline V gene lookup returns CDR1 SGHTA and CDR2 FQGTGA. V lost 1 base and J lost 6; bases outside the gene matches: 4. The CDR3 bases are TGTGCCAGCAGCTTAAACGGACTAGCGGGAACCGAGCAGTACTTC. Amino acids: CASSLNGLAGTEQYF.

V is TRBV18 and J is TRBJ2-5; D gene uncertain. The CDR3 is 15 residues long. CDR1 KGHSH and CDR2 LQKENI come from the germline V gene. The V and J ends lost 6 bases and 0 bases respectively, with 14 bases between them. The CDR3 DNA sequence: TGTGCCAGCTCGTCTATGCCAGGAGACCAAGAGACCCAGTACTTC. Residues: CASSSMPGDQETQYF.

This chain connects TRBV20-1 to TRBJ2-7; 10 bases align to TRBD2. This CDR3 contains 13 residues. The junction had 4 bases not matched to a gene; V was cut back by 5 bases and J by 3 bases. Germline V gene lookup returns CDR1 DFQATT and CDR2 SNEGSKA (reference sequence). This CDR3 reads CSALTSGLYEQYF. CDR3 DNA: TGCAGTGCTTTGACTAGCGGGCTCTACGAGCAGTACTTC.

The V and J genes are TRBV5-4 and TRBJ1-2; D unclear. V lost 4 bases and J lost 2, with 12 bases in between. The CDR3 loop spans 14 amino acids. The V gene's germline CDR1 is SGHNT and CDR2 YYREEE (reference sequence). CDR3 sequence reads: CASSPHLQNYGYTF. In DNA, the CDR3 is TGTGCCAGCAGCCCACATCTTCAAAACTATGGCTACACCTTC.

The gene calls are TRBV6-1 and TRBJ1-3, with D hard to call. Germline V gene data show CDR1 as MNHNS and CDR2 as SASEGT. There are 12 residues in the CDR3. Trimming stripped 1 base from V and 3 bases from J, with 1 base between. The chain's CDR3 is CASSEGGNTIYF. In DNA, the CDR3 is TGTGCCAGCAGTGAAGGTGGAAACACCATATATTTT.

V usage is TRBV5-4 and J usage is TRBJ2-7; 11 nucleotides match TRBD2. Germline assignment: CDR1 SGHNT and CDR2 YYREEE (reference sequence). V lost 2 bases, J lost 7 bases, and 5 bases stayed unmatched. This CDR3 has 14 residues. The CDR3 sequence: CASSFSLAGAEQYF. The CDR3 DNA sequence: TGTGCCAGCAGCTTTTCACTAGCGGGAGCTGAGCAGTACTTC.

The chain has TRBV5-1 and TRBJ1-2, with 8 bases aligning to TRBD1. CDR1 SGHRS and CDR2 YFSETQ come from the germline V gene. Trimming cost V 0 bases and J 2 bases; bases outside gene matches: 0. This CDR3 has 14 amino acids. CDR3 sequence: CASSLGQGNYGYTF. CDR3 DNA sequence: TGCGCCAGCAGCTTGGGACAGGGGAACTATGGCTACACCTTC.

This clonotype has only one observation. This sequence joins TRBV5-1 and TRBJ2-3; 15 bases map to TRBD2. J gave up 1 base and V 4 bases, and 13 bases lay outside the gene matches. The CDR3 has 20 residues. CDR1 and CDR2 (germline): SGHRS, YFSETQ. The CDR3 DNA follows: TGCGCCAGCAGCCCCACCCGGACTAGCGGGAGGGCCCCACGCACAGATACGCAGTATTTT. This translates into CASSPTRTSGRAPRTDTQYF.

The chain uses TRBV5-1 and TRBJ1-4; 11 nucleotides agree with TRBD1. V was clipped by 2 bases and J by 7 bases; unmatched bases: 1. CDR3 size: 14 residues. CDR1 is SGHRS, CDR2 YFSETQ, per germline. The CDR3 DNA follows: TGCGCCAGCAGCTTTGGGACAGGGGGTGAAAAACTGTTTTTT. Translation gives CASSFGTGGEKLFF. Together with reference TRBV5-1 and TRBJ1-4, the CDR3 gives the full variable domain: KAGVTQTPRYLIKTRGQQVTLSCSPISGHRSVSWYQQTPGQGLQFLFEYFSETQRNKGNFPGRFSGRQFSNSRSEMNVSTLELGDSALYLCASSFGTGGEKLFFGSGTQLSVL.

The chain combines TRBV10-3 with TRBJ1-1; 9 nucleotides agree with TRBD1. This CDR3 spans 15 amino acids. Germline V gene lookup returns CDR1 ENHRY and CDR2 SYGVKD. After removal of 6 bases from V and 5 bases from J, the junction contained 10 bases not matched to a gene. CDR3: CAIRRTGDQETEAFF. In nucleotides, the CDR3 is TGTGCCATCAGAAGGACAGGGGATCAGGAAACTGAAGCTTTCTTT.

The chain is built from TRBV12-3 or TRBV12-4 and TRBJ2-3; a possible D gene is TRBD2 (5 bases). V was shortened by 7 bases and J by 5 bases, with 13 bases between the two germline ends. CDR3 size: 13 residues. The CDR3 sequence is CASNGRVGDTQYF. CDR3 DNA: TGTGCCAGCAATGGGAGAGTGGGAGATACGCAGTATTTT.

The chain combines TRBV27 with TRBJ2-7; D possibly corresponds to TRBD2 (6 bases). V lost 2 bases to trimming and J lost 2 bases, with 13 bases between them. The CDR3 sequence is 15 residues long. The V gene's germline CDR1 is MNHEY and CDR2 SMNVEV (reference sequence). The CDR3 region has the DNA TGTGCCAGCAGTTTAACATGGGGGGTCGCCTACGAGCAGTACTTC. It yields the protein CASSLTWGVAYEQYF.

The rearrangement joins TRBV18 to TRBJ1-1, with no clear D. The ends were cut back, 4 bases at V and 1 base at J, with 7 bases in the middle. This CDR3 contains 13 residues. The germline V gene has CDR1 KGHSH and CDR2 LQKENI. The CDR3 DNA is TGTGCCAGCTCACTAGGGCAGAACACTGAAGCTTTCTTT. Its protein product is CASSLGQNTEAFF.

The gene calls are TRBV9 and TRBJ2-6; D gene unclear. The CDR3 runs 17 residues. Per germline, CDR1 SGDLS and CDR2 YYNGEE. Deletions cut 4 bases from V and 0 bases from J, with 14 bases between. For the CDR3, the DNA is TGTGCCAGCAGCCCCTCTGGGCCTTACTCTGGGGCCAACGTCCTGACTTTC. Translated, it gives CASSPSGPYSGANVLTF. Full variable domain (rest looked up from reference TRBV9 and TRBJ2-6): DSGVTQTPKHLITATGQRVTLRCSPRSGDLSVYWYQQSLDQGLQFLIQYYNGEERAKGNILERFSAQQFPDLHSELNLSSLELGDSALYFCASSPSGPYSGANVLTFGAGSRLTVL.

The V and J genes are TRBV20-1 and TRBJ1-2; unclear D gene. The germline V gene has CDR1 DFQATT and CDR2 SNEGSKA (reference sequence). Trimming removed 6 bases at V and 6 bases at J, with 5 bases between. CDR3 length: 9 residues. This chain's CDR3 is CSAGHGYTF. The CDR3, as DNA: TGCAGTGCGGGCCATGGCTACACCTTC.

The chain has TRBV6-5 and TRBJ2-2; D is unclear. Deletions cut 0 bases from V and 4 bases from J, with 6 bases between. From germline, CDR1 is MNHEY and CDR2 SVGAGI. This CDR3 has 14 amino acids. The CDR3 bases are TGTGCCAGCAGTTACTCGCAGATCACCGGGGAGCTGTTTTTT. Encoded protein: CASSYSQITGELFF.

The chain joins TRBV7-2 to TRBJ2-5; possible D gene TRBD2, 6 bases. Germline CDR1 and CDR2: SGHTA and FQGNSA. Trimming stripped 4 bases from V and 4 bases from J, with 13 bases between. The CDR3 runs to 14 residues. The CDR3 DNA sequence: TGTGCCAGCAGCTCCTGGCGGGAAGGAGAGACCCAGTACTTC. This translates into CASSSWREGETQYF.

This chain connects TRBV2 to TRBJ2-5, with 9 bases aligning to TRBD2. With 3 bases clipped from V and 3 bases from J, the junction kept 8 bases outside the gene matches. The CDR3 is made up of 16 amino acids. Germline-derived CDR1 and CDR2 are SNHLY and FYNNEI. For the CDR3, the DNA is TGTGCCAGCAGTGAGGTAGCGGGAGAGGTCAAAGAGACCCAGTACTTC. It yields the protein CASSEVAGEVKETQYF.

The CDR3 is CSVGNRDGYGYTF. CDR3 in DNA: TGCAGCGTTGGCAACCGGGACGGCTATGGCTACACCTTC. The V call is TRBV29-1, the J call TRBJ1-2; maybe TRBD1 (5 bases). V lost 4 bases to trimming and J lost 4 bases, with 13 bases between them. The CDR3 is made up of 13 amino acids. Germline V CDR1 and CDR2: SQVTM, ANQGSEA.

V usage is TRBV29-1 and J usage is TRBJ2-7; 10 bases match TRBD2. The CDR3 is made up of 14 amino acids. J gave up 4 bases and V 4 bases, and 7 bases lay outside the gene matches. Germline V gene data show CDR1 as SQVTM and CDR2 as ANQGSEA. The CDR3 bases are TGCAGCGTTGCTCAGCGGGAGGGCCGGTACGAGCAGTACTTC. Protein: CSVAQREGRYEQYF.

The CDR3 DNA sequence: TGTGCCAGCAGCCCGGGACTAGGCCAAGAGACCCAGTACTTC. As protein: CASSPGLGQETQYF. The V call is TRBV12-3 or TRBV12-4, the J call TRBJ2-5; TRBD2 matches at 8 bases. V shed 6 bases and J 1 base; nucleotides not matched to a gene: 4. There are 14 residues in the CDR3.

The V gene is TRBV20-1, the J gene TRBJ2-7; maybe TRBD2 (6 bases). Germline values: CDR1 DFQATT, CDR2 SNEGSKA (reference sequence). The V end was cut by 6 bases, the J end by 3 bases, with 15 bases between. The CDR3 consists of 13 residues. The CDR3: CSAMEGTFYEQYF. DNA for the CDR3: TGCAGTGCGATGGAGGGCACCTTCTACGAGCAGTACTTC.

V gene TRBV20-1 combines with J gene TRBJ2-1; possibly TRBD2 for D (6 bases). CDR3 size: 15 residues. Germline V gene lookup returns CDR1 DFQATT and CDR2 SNEGSKA (reference sequence). As DNA, the CDR3 is TGCAGCGCGGACTACCCAAAAATTTCCTACAATGAGCAGTTCTTC. Translating gives CSADYPKISYNEQFF.

The genes are TRBV3-1 and TRBJ2-7; possibly TRBD1 or TRBD2 for D (7 bases each). The V gene lost 2 bases and the J gene lost 5 bases, with 19 bases spanning the gap. The CDR3 runs to 16 residues. Germline CDR1 is LGHDT and CDR2 is YNNKEL (reference sequence). CDR3 loop: CASSQRWGGQTHEQYF. The CDR3 nucleotides are TGTGCCAGCAGCCAAAGATGGGGGGGACAGACACACGAGCAGTACTTC.